This T cell receptor (beta chain) comes out of a study of blood T cell repertoires in COVID-19. As for the study in general: The study drew acute and convalescent COVID-19 samples from the United States, Italy and Spain. The cDNA or gDNA used as material had been derived from T cells, B-cell-depleted T cells, or PBMCs.

Trimming left V 3 bases short and J 3 bases short, with 8 bases between. This CDR3 is 13 amino acids long. The germline V gene encodes CDR1 SGHNT and CDR2 YYREEE (reference sequence). The table came from immunoSEQ multiplex PCR; TCRdb's copy has only in-frame clones and leaves some out. The table shows nearly 250,000 clones, with roughly 85% occurring only once. The sequence came from a woman in her fifties or sixties with acute COVID-19. The rearrangement uses TRBV5-4 and TRBJ2-3; D possibly corresponds to TRBD1 (6 bases). Sequencing used PBMCs or T cells enriched from blood (not recorded which). The CDR3 DNA reads TGTGCCAGCAGCTCCCAGGGGACAGATACGCAGTATTTT. This sequence encodes CASSSQGTDTQYF.